The clone carrying this TCR beta chain appeared a single time. The sample comes from a study of blood T cell repertoires in COVID-19. Turning to the study itself: Sites across the United States, Italy and Spain contributed samples from acute and convalescent COVID-19.

Repertoires were generated with immunoSEQ multiplex PCR, while TCRdb's copy carries only in-frame clones and drops some. The sample yields approximately 260,000 clones, approximately 90% seen once. The CDR3 totals 15 residues. In germline, CDR1 is SGHAT, CDR2 FQNNGV. Trimming shortened V by 7 bases and J by 2 bases, and 18 bases separated the two germline ends. This TCR came from a man younger than 35 with active or convalescent COVID-19. The chain recombines TRBV11-2 with TRBJ2-7, with D possibly being TRBD1 (6 bases). Sequencing was carried out using peripheral blood. The DNA for the CDR3 is TGTGCCAGCACCACGGAGGACAGCCGGACCTACGAGCAGTACTTC. It translates to CASTTEDSRTYEQYF.